The clone carrying this T cell receptor (beta chain) was recorded many times. Antigen unknown. Original processing methods: Ranging from about 23,224 to 700,000, TCR counts per sample had a median value of around 92,000. TCRdb processed the RACE reads anew with MiXCR; each CDR3 protein has one entry. V and J calls and clone size were set by TCRdb, not the authors. In the table there are about 340,000 distinct CDR3 sequences, around 6.9% of which are singletons. The CDR3 length is 14 residues. V lost 8 bases and J lost 7; bases outside the gene matches: 9. From germline, CDR1 is MDHEN and CDR2 SYDVKM. The data are from a study of human T cells and chemical hapten exposure. Study details: Patch testing was performed with 0.01% DPC on the upper back, with reading at 6 days.

Overall study results and limits: Expanded TCRs showed more large CDR3 clusters than pre-sensitization or healthy control sets.

Noted time point: patch test 1, 2 weeks after DPC sensitization. Documented treatment: therapeutic diphenylcyclopropenone sensitization with weekly scalp DPC. This sequence joins TRBV28 and TRBJ2-4, with 9 bases aligning to TRBD2. The material sequenced was whole blood, taken in connection with sensitization to the hapten diphenylcyclopropenone (DPC). The TCR originated in a woman aged 18-29 years with alopecia areata. Some clones in this sample may be carry-over from other donors' samples. The CDR3 bases are TGTGCCAGCGGGAGCGGGGGGCGCGGCAACATTCAGTACTTC. Its translation is CASGSGGRGNIQYF.